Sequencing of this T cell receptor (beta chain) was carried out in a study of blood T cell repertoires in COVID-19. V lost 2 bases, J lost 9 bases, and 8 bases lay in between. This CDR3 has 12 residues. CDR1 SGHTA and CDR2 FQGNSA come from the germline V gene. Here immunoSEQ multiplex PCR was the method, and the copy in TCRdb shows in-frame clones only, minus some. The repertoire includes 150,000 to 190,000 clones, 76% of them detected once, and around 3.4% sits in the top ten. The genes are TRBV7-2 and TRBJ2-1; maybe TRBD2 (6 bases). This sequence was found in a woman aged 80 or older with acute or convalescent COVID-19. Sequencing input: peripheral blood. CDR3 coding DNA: TGTGCCAGCAGCTTACGGGGAGGTGAGCAGTTCTTC. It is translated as CASSLRGGEQFF.